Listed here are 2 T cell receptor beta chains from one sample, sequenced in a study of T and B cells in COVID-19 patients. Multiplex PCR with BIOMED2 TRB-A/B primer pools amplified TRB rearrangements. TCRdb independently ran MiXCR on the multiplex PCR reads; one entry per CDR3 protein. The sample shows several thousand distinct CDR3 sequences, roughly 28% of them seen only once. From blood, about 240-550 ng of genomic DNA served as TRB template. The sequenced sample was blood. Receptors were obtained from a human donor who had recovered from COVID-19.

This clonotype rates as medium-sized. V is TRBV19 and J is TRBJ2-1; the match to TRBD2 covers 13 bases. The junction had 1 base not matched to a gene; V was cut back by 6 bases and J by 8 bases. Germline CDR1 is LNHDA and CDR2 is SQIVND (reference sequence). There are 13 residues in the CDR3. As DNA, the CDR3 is TGTGCCAGTAGCACTAGCGGGGGGGATGAGCAGTTCTTC. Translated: CASSTSGGDEQFF.

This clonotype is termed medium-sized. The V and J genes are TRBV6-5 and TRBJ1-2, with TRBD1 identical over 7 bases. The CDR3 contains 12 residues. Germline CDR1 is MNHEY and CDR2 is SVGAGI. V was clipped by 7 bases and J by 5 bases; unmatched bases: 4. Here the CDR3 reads CASTQGGYGYTF. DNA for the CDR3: TGTGCCAGCACCCAGGGGGGGTATGGCTACACCTTC.